This T cell receptor (beta chain) was sequenced in a study of CD8+ T cells in alopecia areata. Study observations and caveats: Between patients, shared TCR sequences were less clear than in mice. This was possibly due in part to HLA diversity in the patient population. Sequencing of scalp samples also includes resident alphabeta T cells from normal skin.

Looked up from germline, CDR1 is KGHSH and CDR2 is LQKENI. This CDR3 is built from 12 residues. The ends were cut back, 3 bases at V and 2 bases at J, with 4 bases in the middle. Researchers took lesional scalp punch biopsies and peripheral blood from people who were alopecia areata patients. Comments on this clone: Antigen: not known. In the same sample, other DNA sequences code for this CDR3.

Isolated RNA was reverse transcribed into cDNA used as the sequencing template. TCRdb's table, derived via immunoSEQ multiplex PCR, lists solely in-frame clones and lacks some. The sample has 200,000 to 250,000 clones, under 80% seen once. The chain has TRBV18 and TRBJ2-5; D is unclear. This clonotype originated in a human donor with alopecia areata. This sample comprised CD4+ T cells sorted from blood, obtained at week 0. The CDR3 region is CASSPGQETQYF. The CDR3 DNA is TGTGCCAGCTCACCGGGTCAAGAGACCCAGTACTTC.